This TCR beta chain appears in the sequencing data of a study of graft-versus-host responses after intestinal transplantation. Turning to the study itself: Transplant recipients had multivisceral, liver-intestinal, or isolated intestinal grafts.

This CDR3 comprises 14 residues. Deletions cut 3 bases from V and 4 bases from J, with 13 bases between. The germline CDR1 and CDR2 sequences are MDHEN and SYDVKM. Comment on this clone: No antigen is known for it.

TCRdb's table, derived via immunoSEQ multiplex PCR, lists solely in-frame clones and lacks some. The table records around 97,000 clones, 91% of them present only once. Study findings and constraints: GvH clones were identified in recipient marrow, with some first appearing in ileum or blood. High graft-versus-host to host-versus-graft T cell clonal ratios marked allografts of patients with graft-donor macrochimerism.

The sample in question was unstimulated CD4+ T cells sorted from spleen or lymph node cells, obtained before transplant. The rearrangement uses TRBV28 and TRBJ2-7; unclear D gene. The receptor comes from a human donor who was the organ donor for an intestinal transplant. The CDR3: CASSFFAGYYEQYF. In nucleotides, the CDR3 is TGTGCCAGCAGTTTCTTCGCAGGATATTACGAGCAGTACTTC.